The 16 T cell receptor beta chains reported below all come from one sample, sequenced in a study of T cells in localized non-small cell lung cancer. Repertoires were generated with immunoSEQ multiplex PCR, while TCRdb's copy carries only in-frame clones and drops some. The sample holds 55,000 to 80,000 clones, about four fifths seen once. Specimen: peripheral blood, collected before any cancer treatment. All receptors come from a female donor of 60 years or more with stage I lung adenocarcinoma.

This clone was observed a single time. The chain combines TRBV9 with TRBJ1-6, with D unresolved. CDR3 length: 15 amino acids. The V and J ends lost 3 bases and 5 bases respectively, with 12 bases between them. CDR1 and CDR2 (germline): SGDLS, YYNGEE. The CDR3 sequence: CASSARASNNSPLHF. The CDR3 bases are TGTGCCAGCAGCGCCCGGGCCTCTAATAATTCACCCCTCCACTTT.

The gene calls are TRBV4-2 and TRBJ2-5; 13 bases align to TRBD2. Germline CDR1 reads LGHNA; CDR2 reads YNFKEQ. Unmatched junction bases numbered 10, after V lost 5 bases and J lost 4 bases. CDR3 length: 17 amino acids. The CDR3 protein is CASSSGTSGVGSETQYF. Here the CDR3 DNA reads TGTGCCAGCAGCTCGGGGACTAGCGGGGTGGGGTCAGAGACCCAGTACTTC.

This chain joins TRBV30 and TRBJ2-1, with 8 bases identical to TRBD2. In germline, CDR1 is GTSNPN, CDR2 SVGIG (reference sequence). After removal of 3 bases from V and 5 bases from J, the junction contained 6 bases not matched to a gene. The CDR3 totals 14 residues. This CDR3 reads CAWSRNSGNNEQFF. CDR3 DNA sequence: TGTGCCTGGAGCAGGAATAGCGGGAACAATGAGCAGTTCTTC.

This clone was recorded a few times. The gene calls are TRBV11-2 and TRBJ2-7; 9 nucleotides line up with TRBD1. This CDR3 region has 17 residues. J gave up 0 bases and V 4 bases, and 10 bases lay outside the gene matches. Germline V gene data show CDR1 as SGHAT and CDR2 as FQNNGV. The DNA of the CDR3 is TGTGCCAGCAGCTCGACGGGACAGGGAGAAAGCTCCTACGAGCAGTACTTC. Its translation is CASSSTGQGESSYEQYF. Variable domain in full (rest from reference TRBV11-2 and TRBJ2-7): EAGVAQSPRYKIIEKRQSVAFWCNPISGHATLYWYQQILGQGPKLLIQFQNNGVVDDSQLPKDRFSAERLKGVDSTLKIQPAKLEDSAVYLCASSSTGQGESSYEQYFGPGTRLTVT.

The chain joins TRBV30 to TRBJ1-5; D might be TRBD1 (6 bases). The V and J ends lost 3 bases and 0 bases respectively, with 18 bases between them. The CDR3 totals 17 residues. The germline gives CDR1 GTSNPN, CDR2 SVGIG (reference sequence). The DNA of the CDR3 is TGTGCCTGGAGAGGGTCGGCAGGGGCTATTAGCAATCAGCCCCAGCATTTT. Its translation is CAWRGSAGAISNQPQHF. Full variable domain (outside the CDR3, taken from reference TRBV30 and TRBJ1-5): SQTIHQWPATLVQPVGSPLSLECTVEGTSNPNLYWYRQAAGRGLQLLFYSVGIGQISSEVPQNLSASRPQDRQFILSSKKLLLSDSGFYLCAWRGSAGAISNQPQHFGDGTRLSIL.

The chain couples TRBV11-3 to TRBJ1-2; D not resolved. Germline V gives CDR1 SGHNT, CDR2 YENEEA. CDR3 length equals 14 residues. V lost 4 bases, J lost 4 bases, and 13 bases lay in between. The CDR3 nucleotides are TGTGCCAGCAGCTCAATCTCGCGTCCCTATGGCTACACCTTC. It translates to CASSSISRPYGYTF.

The chain joins TRBV5-1 to TRBJ2-3; 7 bases map to TRBD2. The CDR3 is 17 amino acids. V shed 4 bases, J shed 4 bases, and the junction held 15 bases outside the gene matches. Germline CDR1 is SGHRS and CDR2 is YFSETQ. Written as DNA, the CDR3 is TGCGCCAGCAGCCGTAGGACTAGTGCTGATGGCGCAGATACGCAGTATTTT. As protein: CASSRRTSADGADTQYF.

CDR3 sequence: CASSLGGGRANEKLFF. Here the CDR3 DNA reads TGTGCCAGCAGCTTGGGAGGGGGCAGAGCTAATGAAAAACTGTTTTTT. V is TRBV5-6 and J is TRBJ1-4; 7 bases fit TRBD1. V was clipped by 0 bases and J by 3 bases; unmatched bases: 5. The CDR3 totals 16 residues. The germline V gene encodes CDR1 SGHDT and CDR2 YYEEEE.

V and J are TRBV5-1 and TRBJ2-7; a weak D match, TRBD1 (6 bases). V shed 2 bases and J shed 3 bases, with 12 bases lying between them. CDR1 is SGHRS and CDR2 is YFSETQ in the germline V gene. The CDR3 contains 14 residues. CDR3 amino acids: CASSFSVRGYEQYF. DNA of the CDR3: TGCGCCAGCAGCTTTTCGGTCAGGGGCTACGAGCAGTACTTC.

The chain has TRBV6-5 and TRBJ1-2; D remains unclear. CDR1 MNHEY and CDR2 SVGAGI come from the germline V gene. V was pared by 6 bases and J by 0 bases, with 8 bases between. This CDR3 region has 13 residues. The CDR3 DNA is TGTGCCAGCAGAACAACTACTAACTATGGCTACACCTTC. Protein sequence: CASRTTTNYGYTF.

This clone showed up just once. This chain joins TRBV7-2 and TRBJ1-2; D unresolved. V lost 5 bases and J 4 bases, leaving 17 bases between the germline ends. Germline V gene sequence: CDR1 SGHTA, CDR2 FQGNSA. The CDR3 covers 15 residues. The CDR3: CASSPSGPGTYGYTF. CDR3 DNA sequence: TGTGCCAGCAGCCCGAGCGGCCCGGGTACCTATGGCTACACCTTC.

The chain recombines TRBV5-1 with TRBJ1-2; D is possibly TRBD1 (5 bases). V lost 3 bases and J 8 bases, leaving 14 bases between the germline ends. CDR3 length equals 13 residues. CDR1 is SGHRS, CDR2 YFSETQ, per germline. The CDR3 protein is CASSWDGETGYTF. CDR3 DNA sequence: TGCGCCAGCAGCTGGGACGGGGAGACGGGCTACACCTTC.

V usage is TRBV7-9 and J usage is TRBJ1-4; no clear D. V was cut by 0 bases and J by 4 bases, with 6 bases left in between. CDR3 size: 14 residues. From germline, CDR1 is SEHNR and CDR2 FQNEAQ (reference sequence). In DNA, the CDR3 is TGTGCCAGCAGCTTAGCTTTAAGTAATGAAAAACTGTTTTTT. Translated: CASSLALSNEKLFF.

The chain recombines TRBV7-9 with TRBJ2-7; TRBD2 aligns across 9 bases. This CDR3 is built from 17 residues. The junction had 16 bases not matched to a gene; V was cut back by 7 bases and J by 3 bases. CDR1 is SEHNR and CDR2 is FQNEAQ in the germline V gene (reference sequence). The CDR3 region is CASTPGVWREGNYEQYF. DNA for the CDR3: TGTGCCAGCACTCCAGGGGTGTGGCGGGAGGGCAACTACGAGCAGTACTTC.

The chain recombines TRBV5-5 with TRBJ2-7; tentative D call: TRBD1 (5 bases). The CDR3 has 18 amino acids. The V end was cut by 4 bases, the J end by 2 bases, with 25 bases between. Germline assignment: CDR1 SGHKS and CDR2 YYEKEE (reference sequence). The CDR3 loop is CASSVTQRQTSFAYEQYF. CDR3 nucleotide sequence: TGTGCCAGCAGCGTGACCCAAAGACAGACCTCCTTTGCCTACGAGCAGTACTTC.

V gene TRBV6-1 combines with J gene TRBJ1-2; maybe TRBD1 (5 bases). This CDR3 is 19 amino acids long. Per germline, CDR1 MNHNS and CDR2 SASEGT. The V and J ends lost 4 bases and 6 bases respectively, with 30 bases between them. The CDR3 loop reads CASSGTGTQRRGLSHGYTF. The CDR3 coding sequence is TGTGCCAGCAGTGGGACCGGGACGCAAAGAAGAGGCTTGTCGCATGGCTACACCTTC.